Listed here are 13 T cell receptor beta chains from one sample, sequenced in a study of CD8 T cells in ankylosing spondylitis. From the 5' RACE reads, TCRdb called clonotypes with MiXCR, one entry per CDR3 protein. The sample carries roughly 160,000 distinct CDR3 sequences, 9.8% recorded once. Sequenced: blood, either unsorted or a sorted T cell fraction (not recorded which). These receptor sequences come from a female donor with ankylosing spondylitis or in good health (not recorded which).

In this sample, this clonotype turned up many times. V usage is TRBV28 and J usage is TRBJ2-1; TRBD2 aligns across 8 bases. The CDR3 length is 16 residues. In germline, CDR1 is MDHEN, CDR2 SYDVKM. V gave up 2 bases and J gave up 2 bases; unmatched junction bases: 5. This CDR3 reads CASSLRGLVTYNEQFF. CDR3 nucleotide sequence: TGTGCCAGCAGTTTAAGGGGACTAGTTACCTACAATGAGCAGTTCTTC.

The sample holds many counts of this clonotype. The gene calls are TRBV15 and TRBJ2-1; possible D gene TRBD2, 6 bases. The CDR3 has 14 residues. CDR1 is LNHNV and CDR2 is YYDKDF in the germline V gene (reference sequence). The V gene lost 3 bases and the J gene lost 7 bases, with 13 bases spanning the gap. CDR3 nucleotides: TGTGCCACCAGCAGGCAACCCAGCGGGAATGAGCAGTTCTTC. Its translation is CATSRQPSGNEQFF.

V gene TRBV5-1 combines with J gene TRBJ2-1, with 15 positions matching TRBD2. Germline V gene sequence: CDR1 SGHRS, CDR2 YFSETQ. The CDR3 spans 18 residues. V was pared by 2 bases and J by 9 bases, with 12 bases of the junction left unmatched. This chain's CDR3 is CASSFGLAGGPVEGEQFF. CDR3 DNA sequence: TGCGCCAGCAGCTTCGGACTAGCGGGAGGGCCGGTCGAGGGTGAGCAGTTCTTC.

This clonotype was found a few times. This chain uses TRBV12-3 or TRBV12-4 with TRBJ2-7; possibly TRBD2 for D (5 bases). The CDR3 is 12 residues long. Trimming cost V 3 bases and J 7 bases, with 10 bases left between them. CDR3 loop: CASSFTPGEQYF. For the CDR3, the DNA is TGTGCCAGCAGTTTTACGCCGGGAGAGCAGTACTTC.

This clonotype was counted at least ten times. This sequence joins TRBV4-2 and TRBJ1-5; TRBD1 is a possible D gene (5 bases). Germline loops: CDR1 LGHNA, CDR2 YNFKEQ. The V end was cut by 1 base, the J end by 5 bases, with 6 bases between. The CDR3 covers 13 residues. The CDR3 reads CASSQGQHQPQHF. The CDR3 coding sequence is TGTGCCAGCAGCCAAGGACAGCATCAGCCCCAGCATTTT.

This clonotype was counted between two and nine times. The CDR3 spells CASSFGGSEAFF. The CDR3 coding sequence is TGTGCCAGCAGCTTCGGAGGATCTGAAGCTTTCTTT. The chain employs TRBV7-6 and TRBJ1-1; D call uncertain. Per germline, CDR1 SGHVS and CDR2 FNYEAQ. V gave up 3 bases and J gave up 6 bases, with 8 bases separating them. The CDR3 covers 12 residues.

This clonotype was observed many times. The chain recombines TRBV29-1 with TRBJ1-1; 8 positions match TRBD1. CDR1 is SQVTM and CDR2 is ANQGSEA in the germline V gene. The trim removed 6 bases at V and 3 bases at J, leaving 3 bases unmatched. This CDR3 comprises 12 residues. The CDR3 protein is CSVETGDTEAFF. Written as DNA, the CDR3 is TGCAGCGTAGAGACAGGGGACACTGAAGCTTTCTTT.

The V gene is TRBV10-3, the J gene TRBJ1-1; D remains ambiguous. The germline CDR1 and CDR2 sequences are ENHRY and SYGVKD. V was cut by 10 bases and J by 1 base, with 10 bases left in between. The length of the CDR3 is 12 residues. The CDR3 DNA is TGTGCCACCCAGCCCGGGAACACTGAAGCTTTCTTT. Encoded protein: CATQPGNTEAFF.

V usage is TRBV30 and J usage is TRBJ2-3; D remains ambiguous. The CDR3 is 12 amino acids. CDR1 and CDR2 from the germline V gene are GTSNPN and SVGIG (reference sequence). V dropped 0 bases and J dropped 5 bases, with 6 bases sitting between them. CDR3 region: CAWSVGVDTQYF. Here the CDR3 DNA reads TGTGCCTGGAGTGTTGGTGTAGATACGCAGTATTTT.

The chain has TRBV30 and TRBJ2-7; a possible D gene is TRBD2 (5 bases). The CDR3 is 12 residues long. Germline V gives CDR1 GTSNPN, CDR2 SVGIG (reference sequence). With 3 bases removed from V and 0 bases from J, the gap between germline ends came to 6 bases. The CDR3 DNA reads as TGTGCCTGGAGAGAGGGCTCCTACGAGCAGTACTTC. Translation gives CAWREGSYEQYF.

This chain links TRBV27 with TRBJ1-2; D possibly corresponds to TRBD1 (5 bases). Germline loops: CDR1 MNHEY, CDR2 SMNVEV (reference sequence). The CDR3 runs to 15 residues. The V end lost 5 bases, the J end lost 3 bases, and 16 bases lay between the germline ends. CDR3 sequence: CASSLYLGTDYGYTF. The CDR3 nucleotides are TGTGCCAGCAGTCTATACCTCGGGACGGACTATGGCTACACCTTC.

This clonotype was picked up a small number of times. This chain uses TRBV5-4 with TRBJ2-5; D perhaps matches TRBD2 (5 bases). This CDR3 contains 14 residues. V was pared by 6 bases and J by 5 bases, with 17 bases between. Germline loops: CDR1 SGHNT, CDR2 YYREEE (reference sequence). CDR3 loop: CASTDLNGIETQYF. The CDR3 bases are TGTGCCAGCACCGACCTGAACGGGATCGAGACCCAGTACTTC.

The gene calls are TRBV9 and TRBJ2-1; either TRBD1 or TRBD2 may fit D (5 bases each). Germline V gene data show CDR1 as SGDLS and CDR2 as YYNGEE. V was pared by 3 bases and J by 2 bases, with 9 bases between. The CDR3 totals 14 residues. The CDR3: CASSAGHTYNEQFF. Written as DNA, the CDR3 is TGTGCCAGCAGCGCGGGGCATACCTACAATGAGCAGTTCTTC.